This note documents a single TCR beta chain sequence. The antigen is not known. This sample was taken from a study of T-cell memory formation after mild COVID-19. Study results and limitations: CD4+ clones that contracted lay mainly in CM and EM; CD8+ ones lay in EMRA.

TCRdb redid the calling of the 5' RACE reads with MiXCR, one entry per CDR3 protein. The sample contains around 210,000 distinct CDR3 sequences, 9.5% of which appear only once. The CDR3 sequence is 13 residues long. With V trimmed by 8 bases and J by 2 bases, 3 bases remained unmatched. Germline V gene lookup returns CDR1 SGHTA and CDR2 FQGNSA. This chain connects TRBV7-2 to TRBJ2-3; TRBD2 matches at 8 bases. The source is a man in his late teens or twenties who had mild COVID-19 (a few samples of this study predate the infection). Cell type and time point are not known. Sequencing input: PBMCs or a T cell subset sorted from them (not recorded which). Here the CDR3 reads CASRGGYTDTQYF. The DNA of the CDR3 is TGTGCCAGCCGCGGGGGGTACACAGATACGCAGTATTTT.